This T cell receptor (beta chain) was documented in a study of blood T cell repertoires in COVID-19. Across the whole study: Whether acute or convalescent, the COVID-19 samples came from the United States, Italy and Spain.

As processed by the authors: Reference gene primer amplification in the assay estimated nucleated cell counts. Sequenced by immunoSEQ multiplex PCR; TCRdb stores in-frame clones only, minus some. The V and J calls and clone size are taken from that table; D and trimming were inferred from the DNA. The sample lists tens of thousands of clones, 75% to 90% occurring once. Sequencing was carried out using peripheral blood. The receptor comes from a man aged 30 to 45 with acute or convalescent COVID-19.

DNA of the CDR3: TGTGCCAGCAGCTTAGGGACAGGGGCGTCCATGTTCACCGGGGAGCTGTTTTTT. This codes for CASSLGTGASMFTGELFF. The chain employs TRBV7-3 and TRBJ2-2, with 10 positions matching TRBD1. In germline, CDR1 is SGHTA, CDR2 FQGTGA. There are 18 residues in the CDR3. V lost 2 bases to trimming and J lost 4 bases; unmatched junction nucleotides: 10.